This T cell receptor (beta chain) was found in a study of human T cells and chemical hapten exposure. The CDR3 contains 15 residues. J was trimmed by 2 bases and V by 3 bases; bases with no gene match: 3. Germline V gives CDR1 LGHNA, CDR2 YSLEER. Study outcomes and limitations: Clustering by CDR3 similarity yielded significantly more large clusters from expanded TCRs than controls.

On this clonotype itself: Its matching antigen is unknown.

Time point in this sample: patch test 1, 2 weeks after DPC sensitization. Documented treatment: therapeutic diphenylcyclopropenone sensitization with weekly scalp DPC. TCRdb redid the calling of the RACE reads with MiXCR, one entry per CDR3 protein. The sample lists approximately 340,000 distinct CDR3 sequences, around 7% seen once, with about 8% in the top ten. The sample was whole blood, taken in connection with sensitization to the hapten diphenylcyclopropenone (DPC). The chain links TRBV4-3 to TRBJ2-1, with 8 nucleotides matching TRBD2. The receptor's source is a woman aged 18-29 years with alopecia areata. Some clones in this sample may be carry-over from other donors' samples. CDR3 sequence: CASSHRGGTYNEQFF. CDR3 nucleotides: TGCGCCAGCAGCCACCGGGGGGGCACCTACAATGAGCAGTTCTTC.